This T cell receptor (beta chain) was retrieved from a study of blood T cell repertoires in COVID-19. Overall study: Whether acute or convalescent, the COVID-19 samples came from the United States, Italy and Spain. Sources were T cells, B-cell-depleted T cells, or PBMCs; the material itself was cDNA or gDNA.

The CDR3 runs 14 residues. Looked up from germline, CDR1 is MDHEN and CDR2 is SYDVKM. Trimming cost V 7 bases and J 2 bases; bases outside gene matches: 5. Authors' analysis steps: Amplified reference gene primers provided the basis for estimating nucleated cell counts. The method was immunoSEQ multiplex PCR; TCRdb's version includes in-frame clones alone and lacks a portion of them. V and J calls and clone size are given by that table; D and trimming were obtained from the DNA. The sample consists of 90,000 to 120,000 clones, just under 85% of them appearing once. This clone was recorded once. The sample was peripheral blood. The chain has TRBV28 and TRBJ1-2, with 9 bases that match TRBD1. The TCR sequence derives from an elderly woman with active or convalescent COVID-19. DNA of the CDR3: TGTGCCAGCACCTTGGGACAGGGCAACTATGGCTACACCTTC. Its protein product is CASTLGQGNYGYTF.